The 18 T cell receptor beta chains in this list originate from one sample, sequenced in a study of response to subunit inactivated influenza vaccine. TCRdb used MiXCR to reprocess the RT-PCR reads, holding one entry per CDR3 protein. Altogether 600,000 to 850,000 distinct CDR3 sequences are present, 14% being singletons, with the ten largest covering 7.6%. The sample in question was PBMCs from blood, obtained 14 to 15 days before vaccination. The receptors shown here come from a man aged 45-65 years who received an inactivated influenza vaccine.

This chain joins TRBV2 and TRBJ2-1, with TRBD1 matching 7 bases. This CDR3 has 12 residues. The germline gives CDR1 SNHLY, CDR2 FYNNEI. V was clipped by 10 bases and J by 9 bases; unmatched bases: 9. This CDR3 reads CATLTGSGEQFF. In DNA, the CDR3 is TGTGCCACCCTGACAGGGTCGGGTGAGCAGTTCTTC. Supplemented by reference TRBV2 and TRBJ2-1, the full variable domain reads EPEVTQTPSHQVTQMGQEVILRCVPISNHLYFYWYRQILGQKVEFLVSFYNNEISEKSEIFDDQFSVERPDGSNFTLKIRSTKLEDSAMYFCATLTGSGEQFFGPGTRLTVL.

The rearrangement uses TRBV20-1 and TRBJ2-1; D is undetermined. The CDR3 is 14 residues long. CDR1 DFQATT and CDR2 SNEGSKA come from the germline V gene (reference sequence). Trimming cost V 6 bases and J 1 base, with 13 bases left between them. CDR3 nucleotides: TGCAGTGCCCCCGCCACCTGGTCCTACAATGAGCAGTTCTTC. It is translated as CSAPATWSYNEQFF.

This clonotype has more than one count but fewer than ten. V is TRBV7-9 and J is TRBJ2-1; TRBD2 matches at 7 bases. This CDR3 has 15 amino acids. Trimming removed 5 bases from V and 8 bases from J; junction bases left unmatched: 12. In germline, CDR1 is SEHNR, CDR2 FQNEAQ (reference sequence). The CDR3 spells CASSPRRLAGDEQFF. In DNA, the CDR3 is TGTGCCAGCAGCCCAAGGCGACTAGCTGGGGATGAGCAGTTCTTC.

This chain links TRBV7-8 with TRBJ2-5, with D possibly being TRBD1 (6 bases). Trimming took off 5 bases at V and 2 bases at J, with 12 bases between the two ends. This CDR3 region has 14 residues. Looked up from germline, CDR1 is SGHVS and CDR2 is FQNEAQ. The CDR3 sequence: CASSSRDIQETQYF. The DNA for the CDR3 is TGTGCCAGCAGCAGCAGGGACATTCAAGAGACCCAGTACTTC.

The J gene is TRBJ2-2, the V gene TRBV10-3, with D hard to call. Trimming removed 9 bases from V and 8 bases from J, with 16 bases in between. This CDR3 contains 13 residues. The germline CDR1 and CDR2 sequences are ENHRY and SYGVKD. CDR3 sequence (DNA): TGTGCCATAGCGCCACATACCAAAGGGGAGCTGTTTTTT. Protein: CAIAPHTKGELFF.

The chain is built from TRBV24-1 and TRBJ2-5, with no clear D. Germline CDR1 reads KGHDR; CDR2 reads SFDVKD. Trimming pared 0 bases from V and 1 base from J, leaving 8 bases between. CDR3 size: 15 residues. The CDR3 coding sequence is TGTGCCACCAGTGATTTGGGGGTCCCCCAAGAGACCCAGTACTTC. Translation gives CATSDLGVPQETQYF.

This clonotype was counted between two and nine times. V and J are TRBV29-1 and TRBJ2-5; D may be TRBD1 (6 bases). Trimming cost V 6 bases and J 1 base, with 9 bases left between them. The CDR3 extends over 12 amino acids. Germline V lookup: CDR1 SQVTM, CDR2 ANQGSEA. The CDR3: CSVGQFQETQYF. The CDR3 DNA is TGCAGCGTAGGACAGTTCCAAGAGACCCAGTACTTC.

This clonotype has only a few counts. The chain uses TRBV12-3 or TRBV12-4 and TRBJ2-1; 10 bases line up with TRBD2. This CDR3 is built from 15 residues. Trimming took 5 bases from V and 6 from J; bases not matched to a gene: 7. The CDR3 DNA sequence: TGTGCCAGCAGTAAACCTCTAGCGGGAGTCAATGAGCAGTTCTTC. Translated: CASSKPLAGVNEQFF.

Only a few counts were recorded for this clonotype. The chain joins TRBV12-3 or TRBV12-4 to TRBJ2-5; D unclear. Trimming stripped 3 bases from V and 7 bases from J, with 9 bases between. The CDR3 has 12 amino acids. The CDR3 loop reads CASSFNLGTQYF. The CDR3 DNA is TGTGCCAGCAGTTTCAACCTTGGGACCCAGTACTTC.

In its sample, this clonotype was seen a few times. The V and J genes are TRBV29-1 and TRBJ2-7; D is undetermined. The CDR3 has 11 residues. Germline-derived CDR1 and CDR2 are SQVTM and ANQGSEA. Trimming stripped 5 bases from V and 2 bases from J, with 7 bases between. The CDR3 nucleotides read TGCAGCGTTTTGACCGCCTACGAGCAGTACTTC. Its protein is CSVLTAYEQYF.

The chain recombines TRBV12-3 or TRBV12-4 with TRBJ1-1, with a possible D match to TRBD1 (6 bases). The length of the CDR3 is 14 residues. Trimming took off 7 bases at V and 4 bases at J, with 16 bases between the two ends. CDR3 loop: CASNPGGRGTEAFF. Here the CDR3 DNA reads TGTGCCAGCAACCCTGGGGGGCGGGGCACTGAAGCTTTCTTT.

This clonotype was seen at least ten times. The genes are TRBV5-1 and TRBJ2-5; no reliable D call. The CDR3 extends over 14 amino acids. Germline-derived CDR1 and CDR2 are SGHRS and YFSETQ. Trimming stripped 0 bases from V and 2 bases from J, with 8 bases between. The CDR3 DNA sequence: TGCGCCAGCAGCTTGGTATGGGGACAAGAGACCCAGTACTTC. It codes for CASSLVWGQETQYF.

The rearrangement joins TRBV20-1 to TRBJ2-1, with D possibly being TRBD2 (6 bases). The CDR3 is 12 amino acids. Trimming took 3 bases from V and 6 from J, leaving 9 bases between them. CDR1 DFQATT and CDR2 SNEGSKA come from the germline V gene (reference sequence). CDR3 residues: CSASGSVNEQFF. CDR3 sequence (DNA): TGCAGTGCTAGCGGGAGCGTCAATGAGCAGTTCTTC.

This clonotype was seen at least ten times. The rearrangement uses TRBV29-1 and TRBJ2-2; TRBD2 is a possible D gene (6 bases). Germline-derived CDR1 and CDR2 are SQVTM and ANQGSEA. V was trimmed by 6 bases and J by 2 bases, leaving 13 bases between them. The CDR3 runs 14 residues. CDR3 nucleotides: TGCAGCGTCGTCCGGGACTTAAACACCGGGGAGCTGTTTTTT. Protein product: CSVVRDLNTGELFF.

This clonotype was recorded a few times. The CDR3 DNA sequence: TGTGCCAGCAGTGAATCCAGGGTAGGCACTGAAGCTTTCTTT. Amino acids: CASSESRVGTEAFF. The rearrangement uses TRBV25-1 and TRBJ1-1; maybe TRBD1 (5 bases). In germline, CDR1 is MGHDK, CDR2 SYGVNS. This CDR3 region has 14 residues. Trimming removed 1 base from V and 4 bases from J, with 10 bases in between.

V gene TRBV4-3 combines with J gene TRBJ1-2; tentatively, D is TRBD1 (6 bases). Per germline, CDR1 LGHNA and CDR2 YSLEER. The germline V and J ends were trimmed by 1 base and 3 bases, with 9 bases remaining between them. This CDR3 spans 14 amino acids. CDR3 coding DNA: TGCGCCAGCAGCCAAGTCCCAGGGGACTATGGCTACACCTTC. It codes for CASSQVPGDYGYTF.

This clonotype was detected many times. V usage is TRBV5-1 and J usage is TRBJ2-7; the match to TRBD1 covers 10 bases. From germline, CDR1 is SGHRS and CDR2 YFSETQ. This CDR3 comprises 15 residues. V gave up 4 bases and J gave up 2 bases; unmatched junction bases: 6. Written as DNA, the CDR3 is TGCGCCAGCAGCACCGGGGACAGGGGTCCCTACGAGCAGTACTTC. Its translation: CASSTGDRGPYEQYF. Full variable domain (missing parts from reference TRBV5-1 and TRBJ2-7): KAGVTQTPRYLIKTRGQQVTLSCSPISGHRSVSWYQQTPGQGLQFLFEYFSETQRNKGNFPGRFSGRQFSNSRSEMNVSTLELGDSALYLCASSTGDRGPYEQYFGPGTRLTVT.

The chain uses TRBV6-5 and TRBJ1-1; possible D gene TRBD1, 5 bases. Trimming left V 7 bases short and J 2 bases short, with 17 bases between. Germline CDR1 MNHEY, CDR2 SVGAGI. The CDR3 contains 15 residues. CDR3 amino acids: CASNFMGTANTEAFF. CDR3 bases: TGTGCCAGCAATTTCATGGGGACGGCAAACACTGAAGCTTTCTTT.